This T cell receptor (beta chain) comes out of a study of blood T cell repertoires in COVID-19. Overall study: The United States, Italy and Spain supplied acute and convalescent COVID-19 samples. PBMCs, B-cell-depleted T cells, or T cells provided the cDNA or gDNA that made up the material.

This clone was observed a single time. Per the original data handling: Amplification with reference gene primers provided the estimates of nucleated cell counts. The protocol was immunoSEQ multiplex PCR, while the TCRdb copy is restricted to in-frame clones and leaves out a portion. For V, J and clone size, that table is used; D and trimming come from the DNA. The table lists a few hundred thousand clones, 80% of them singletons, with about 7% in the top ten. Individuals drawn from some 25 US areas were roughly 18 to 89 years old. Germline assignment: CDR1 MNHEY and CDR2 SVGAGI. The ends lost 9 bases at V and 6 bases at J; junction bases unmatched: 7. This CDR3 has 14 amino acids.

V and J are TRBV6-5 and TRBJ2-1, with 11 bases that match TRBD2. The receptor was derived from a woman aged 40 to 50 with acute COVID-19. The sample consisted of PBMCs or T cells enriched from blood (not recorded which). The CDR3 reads CASRTSGQGNEQFF. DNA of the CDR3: TGTGCCAGTAGGACTAGCGGGCAGGGCAATGAGCAGTTCTTC.